Below, 24 T cell receptor beta chains from the same sample are listed, as sequenced in a study of blood T cells in healthy people across ages. PCR was performed a second time for 7 to 11 cycles using a sample-barcoded 5' primer and a J-beta primer mix. TCRdb re-called the 5' RACE reads with MiXCR, one entry per CDR3 protein. The sample holds some 760,000 distinct CDR3 sequences; more than 20% are singletons and the top ten take 9.4%. This sample was also put to use in a study of T cells of mothers and their children.

The source material was blood. The receptors come from a boy younger than 18 in good health.

This clonotype was picked up many times. This chain connects TRBV27 to TRBJ1-2, with 7 nucleotides matching TRBD1. The germline gives CDR1 MNHEY, CDR2 SMNVEV (reference sequence). There are 14 residues in the CDR3. With V trimmed by 6 bases and J by 4 bases, 8 bases remained unmatched. The CDR3 coding sequence is TGTGCCAGCAGAACCCAGGGACAGTTCTATGGCTACACCTTC. It is translated as CASRTQGQFYGYTF.

This clonotype was observed at least ten times. This chain joins TRBV2 and TRBJ2-3; 10 positions match TRBD1. The CDR3 consists of 14 residues. The J segment lost 4 bases and the V segment lost 5 bases, leaving 3 bases of the junction unmatched. Germline V gene lookup returns CDR1 SNHLY and CDR2 FYNNEI. The CDR3 DNA reads TGTGCCAGCAGTCCAGACAGGGGGCCAGATACGCAGTATTTT. It specifies CASSPDRGPDTQYF. Based on the CDR3 plus reference TRBV2 and TRBJ2-3, the full variable domain is EPEVTQTPSHQVTQMGQEVILRCVPISNHLYFYWYRQILGQKVEFLVSFYNNEISEKSEIFDDQFSVERPDGSNFTLKIRSTKLEDSAMYFCASSPDRGPDTQYFGPGTRLTVL.

This clonotype has just a few counts. The CDR3 DNA follows: TGTGCCAGCGGCGGGGACAGGGGAGCAGATACGCAGTATTTT. It yields the protein CASGGDRGADTQYF. This chain joins TRBV6-1 and TRBJ2-3; 10 bases agree with TRBD1. Germline CDR1 reads MNHNS; CDR2 reads SASEGT. The CDR3 contains 14 residues. Trimming at V came to 8 bases and at J to 4 bases, leaving 6 bases not matched to a gene.

Of note for this clonotype: The junction and the germline gene differ at one end; a read error may be behind it. The chain has TRBV7-9 and TRBJ2-5; a weak D match, TRBD2 (5 bases). CDR1 is SEHNR and CDR2 is FQNEAQ in the germline V gene (reference sequence). The CDR3 is made up of 12 amino acids. Here the CDR3 reads CASSSYGETQYF. The CDR3, as DNA: TGTGCCAGCAGCTCCTATGGGGAGACTCAGTACTTC.

In this sample, this clonotype turned up a few times. The junction shows a germline mismatch at one end, possibly a read error. This chain joins TRBV7-9 and TRBJ2-1; a possible D gene is TRBD2 (5 bases). CDR1 and CDR2 (germline): SEHNR, FQNEAQ (reference sequence). The CDR3 spans 12 residues. The CDR3 coding sequence is TGTGCCAGCAGCTTATCGACTGGGGAGCAGTTCTTT. Encoded protein: CASSLSTGEQFF.

V usage is TRBV5-1 and J usage is TRBJ1-4; D call uncertain. Trimming removed 3 bases from V and 8 bases from J, with 20 bases in between. There are 16 residues in the CDR3. CDR1 is SGHRS and CDR2 is YFSETQ in the germline V gene. CDR3 sequence reads: CASSSRWTSVGEKLFF. The CDR3, as DNA: TGCGCCAGCAGCTCCCGATGGACGTCGGTTGGGGAAAAACTGTTTTTT. Looking up the rest from reference TRBV5-1 and TRBJ1-4 gives the full variable domain: KAGVTQTPRYLIKTRGQQVTLSCSPISGHRSVSWYQQTPGQGLQFLFEYFSETQRNKGNFPGRFSGRQFSNSRSEMNVSTLELGDSALYLCASSSRWTSVGEKLFFGSGTQLSVL.

The chain has TRBV6-2 or TRBV6-3 and TRBJ2-7, with D possibly being TRBD2 (6 bases). The germline CDR1 and CDR2 sequences are MNHEY and SVGEGT. The CDR3 has 12 residues. V was shortened by 5 bases and J by 6 bases, with 11 bases between the two germline ends. DNA for the CDR3: TGTGCCAGCAGTGGGGACTTTGGCGAGCAGTACTTC. It yields the protein CASSGDFGEQYF.

This chain uses TRBV28 with TRBJ1-5, with D unresolved. V dropped 7 bases and J dropped 7 bases, with 20 bases sitting between them. The germline V gene encodes CDR1 MDHEN and CDR2 SYDVKM. The CDR3 is 15 amino acids. This CDR3 reads CASKPGSEAWQPQHF. For the CDR3, the DNA is TGTGCCAGCAAGCCCGGGAGTGAGGCTTGGCAGCCCCAGCATTTT.

A few counts support this clonotype. The chain uses TRBV5-1 and TRBJ2-7; the D gene is possibly TRBD2 (7 bases). The germline CDR1 and CDR2 sequences are SGHRS and YFSETQ. Trimming stripped 3 bases from V and 5 bases from J, with 15 bases between. The CDR3 is 14 amino acids. CDR3 protein: CASSSKGGQDEQYF. Written as DNA, the CDR3 is TGCGCCAGCAGCTCCAAGGGGGGGCAAGACGAGCAGTACTTC.

The CDR3 coding sequence is TGCAGCGTCCGCTGGACAGGACTTGGCTACACCTTC. Its protein is CSVRWTGLGYTF. The J gene is TRBJ1-2, the V gene TRBV29-1; TRBD1 matches 7 bases. CDR1 SQVTM and CDR2 ANQGSEA come from the germline V gene. CDR3 length: 12 amino acids. V was clipped by 6 bases and J by 7 bases; unmatched bases: 8.

The chain joins TRBV12-3 or TRBV12-4 to TRBJ2-1; the D call may be TRBD1 or TRBD2 (5 bases each). CDR3 size: 14 residues. The V end lost 8 bases, the J end lost 0 bases, and 11 bases lay between the germline ends. The CDR3 bases are TGTGCCAGCCAGGGAGCCGGCTCCTACAATGAGCAGTTCTTC. This codes for CASQGAGSYNEQFF.

The V call is TRBV29-1, the J call TRBJ2-3; 7 positions agree with TRBD1. The trim removed 8 bases at V and 6 bases at J, leaving 11 bases unmatched. The CDR3 sequence is 13 residues long. CDR1 is SQVTM and CDR2 is ANQGSEA in the germline V gene. The CDR3 protein is CSIPGQKSDTQYF. CDR3 coding DNA: TGCAGCATCCCGGGACAGAAGTCCGATACGCAGTATTTT.

This chain joins TRBV3-1 and TRBJ2-5; the D gene is possibly TRBD1 (6 bases). The J call may not be correct, given that the DNA end is closer to TRBJ2-7. Per the germline V gene, CDR1 is LGHDT and CDR2 is YNNKEL (reference sequence). This CDR3 is 16 amino acids long. The DNA of the CDR3 is TGTGCCAGCAGCCAAGAGATACAGGGACCAGCCTACGAGCAGTACTTC. Translation: CASSQEIQGPAYEQYF.

V is TRBV28 and J is TRBJ1-2; D is unclear. This CDR3 comprises 13 residues. V lost 5 bases and J 8 bases, leaving 15 bases between the germline ends. Per the germline V gene, CDR1 is MDHEN and CDR2 is SYDVKM. CDR3 DNA: TGTGCCAGCAGTCCCCGCCAGCAGTTGGGCTACACCTTC. It encodes CASSPRQQLGYTF.

This clonotype was recorded a few times. The chain carries TRBV20-1 and TRBJ2-7, with 10 bases matching TRBD2. The CDR3 is 14 residues long. The V gene end was trimmed by 5 bases and the J gene end by 1 base; junction bases not matched to a gene: 5. CDR1 and CDR2 (germline): DFQATT, SNEGSKA (reference sequence). The CDR3 coding sequence is TGCAGTGCTGGGGGACTAGCGAGTTCCTACGAGCAGTACTTC. It is translated as CSAGGLASSYEQYF.

This clonotype turned up a few times. The chain employs TRBV5-1 and TRBJ1-4, with a possible D match to TRBD1 (5 bases). Trimming left V 0 bases short and J 16 bases short, with 28 bases between. The CDR3 totals 17 residues. The germline gives CDR1 SGHRS, CDR2 YFSETQ. CDR3 DNA: TGCGCCAGCAGCTTGGTGGGGGATCCTACTATGGATGAAAAGCCGTTTTTT. It codes for CASSLVGDPTMDEKPFF.

This clonotype was detected only a few times. This sequence joins TRBV7-6 and TRBJ2-2, with 12 bases matching TRBD2. V was clipped by 5 bases and J by 6 bases; unmatched bases: 10. The length of the CDR3 is 17 residues. Germline V gene lookup returns CDR1 SGHVS and CDR2 FNYEAQ. The CDR3, as DNA: TGTGCCAGCAGCACCGGACTAGCGGGGAGTTTTGCCGGGGAGCTGTTTTTT. This codes for CASSTGLAGSFAGELFF.

This clonotype has only a few counts. The gene calls are TRBV20-1 and TRBJ1-2; unclear D gene. Trimming cost V 3 bases and J 3 bases, with 14 bases left between them. Germline CDR1 is DFQATT and CDR2 is SNEGSKA (reference sequence). CDR3 length equals 14 residues. The CDR3: CSARGVEYDYGYTF. The CDR3 DNA reads as TGCAGTGCTAGGGGCGTTGAGTATGACTATGGCTACACCTTC.

The chain couples TRBV4-1 to TRBJ2-7, with 10 bases that match TRBD2. The CDR3 length is 18 residues. V shed 0 bases and J 0 bases; nucleotides not matched to a gene: 8. Germline assignment: CDR1 MGHRA and CDR2 YSYEKL. CDR3 nucleotide sequence: TGCGCCAGCAGCCAAGATTTCACTAGCGGGATTAGCTCCTACGAGCAGTACTTC. The encoded protein is CASSQDFTSGISSYEQYF.

CDR3 sequence: CASGLITGGYQPQHF. DNA of the CDR3: TGTGCTAGTGGTTTGATAACAGGGGGCTATCAGCCCCAGCATTTT. This sequence joins TRBV12-5 and TRBJ1-5; 9 bases agree with TRBD1. The trim removed 2 bases at V and 5 bases at J, leaving 4 bases unmatched. CDR1 is LGHNT, CDR2 FRNRAP, per germline. This CDR3 contains 15 residues.

The rearrangement uses TRBV7-2 and TRBJ1-3; 7 nucleotides align to TRBD1. CDR1 and CDR2 from the germline V gene are SGHTA and FQGNSA. J lost 1 base, V lost 1 base, and 10 bases had no gene match. The CDR3 length is 18 residues. In nucleotides, the CDR3 is TGTGCCAGCAGCTTAGACCCCACAGGGGCGTTATCTGGAAACACCATATATTTT. It is translated as CASSLDPTGALSGNTIYF.

The chain joins TRBV7-9 to TRBJ2-5; a weak D match, TRBD1 (6 bases). The DNA matches TRBJ2-7 better at its end, which makes the J call doubtful. The CDR3 is 16 amino acids. Per germline, CDR1 SEHNR and CDR2 FQNEAQ (reference sequence). For the CDR3, the DNA is TGTGCCAGCAGCTTATATCTTAGGACAGCCACCTACGAGCAGTACTTC. Translating it yields CASSLYLRTATYEQYF.

This clonotype was seen more than once but under ten times. This chain connects TRBV7-2 to TRBJ2-5, with 9 bases lining up with TRBD2. J gave up 2 bases and V 6 bases, and 13 bases lay outside the gene matches. The CDR3 has 17 residues. Looked up from germline, CDR1 is SGHTA and CDR2 is FQGNSA. The CDR3 protein is CASRDPHLAGRQETQYF. CDR3 in DNA: TGTGCCAGCAGGGACCCTCATCTAGCGGGGAGGCAAGAGACCCAGTACTTC.

V gene TRBV10-1 combines with J gene TRBJ2-3; 7 nucleotides align to TRBD2. The CDR3 extends over 17 amino acids. J lost 0 bases, V lost 8 bases, and 14 bases had no gene match. Germline loops: CDR1 WNHNN, CDR2 SYGVQD (reference sequence). CDR3 DNA: TGCGCCAGCTTCGGAAACGGAGCGGGGACTAGCACAGATACGCAGTATTTT. Its protein is CASFGNGAGTSTDTQYF.